These T cell receptor beta chains were read from a single sample in a study of human CD8 memory T cell subsets. TCRdb re-analyzed the 5' RACE reads; it lists each CDR3 protein once, without DNA. This sample contains about 6,200 distinct CDR3 sequences. Sequenced material: CD8+ effector memory T cells (TEM) sorted from PBMCs. These receptors were taken from a human donor in good health. The CDR3 runs from the conserved cysteine through the conserved F or W. Some rows mark clone size as missing; the rest say once, few, many or name a class of expanded clone.

cdr3_aa clone_size j_call v_call
CASSQEQDRTDTQYF . TRBJ2-3 TRBV4-2
CASSQDPGGTSTDTQYF . TRBJ2-3 TRBV4-3
CSARDSSTGVNTEAFF . TRBJ1-1 TRBV20-1
CSARDLGQSFGYTF . TRBJ1-2 TRBV20-1
CSAKAVQGTYEQYF . TRBJ2-7 TRBV20-1
CSAGDRETYEQYF medium-sized TRBJ2-7 TRBV20-1
CASSEPSGGPRSPPDTQYF . TRBJ2-3 TRBV10-1
CASSRLAGDPLDEQFF . TRBJ2-1 TRBV12-3/TRBV12-4
CSVGQGLSEQYF . TRBJ2-7 TRBV29-1
CASSEEGGVAEAFF . TRBJ1-1 TRBV2